The 3 T cell receptor beta chains below were found in one sample sequenced in a study of blood T cell repertoires in COVID-19. TCRdb's table, derived via immunoSEQ multiplex PCR, lists solely in-frame clones and lacks some. The sample lists approximately 220,000 clones; about 85% were seen once. The sequenced sample consisted of PBMCs or T cells enriched from blood (not recorded which). The receptors stem from a man aged 40-49 years who had recovered from COVID-19.

This chain connects TRBV28 to TRBJ2-1; 8 bases map to TRBD2. Germline assignment: CDR1 MDHEN and CDR2 SYDVKM. V trimming: 5 bases; J trimming: 7 bases; junction bases outside the gene matches: 13. CDR3 size: 16 residues. In DNA, the CDR3 is TGTGCCAGCAGTACGACCGGGACTAGTGAGTGGAATGAGCAGTTCTTC. Translated, it gives CASSTTGTSEWNEQFF.

This clone was counted many times. The chain combines TRBV6-5 with TRBJ1-4; D may be TRBD1 (5 bases). This CDR3 contains 16 residues. The germline gives CDR1 MNHEY, CDR2 SVGAGI. Deletions cut 0 bases from V and 8 bases from J, with 16 bases between. The CDR3 DNA sequence: TGTGCCAGCAGTTACTCTCCGGGGGATTCTGGGGAAAAACTGTTTTTT. Translation: CASSYSPGDSGEKLFF.

This clone was found once. Written as DNA, the CDR3 is TGCGCCAGCAGCTTGGTAGGAGGGAGAGGCAATGAGCAGTTCTTC. Translating it yields CASSLVGGRGNEQFF. The rearrangement links TRBV5-1 to TRBJ2-1, with a weak D call TRBD2 (6 bases). CDR1 is SGHRS, CDR2 YFSETQ, per germline. There are 15 residues in the CDR3. Deletions cut 0 bases from V and 6 bases from J, with 13 bases between.